What follows are 7 T cell receptor beta chains derived from one specimen sequenced in a study of T-cell reconstitution after alpha-beta-depleted transplantation in children. Preparation of the TCRbeta library used unique molecular identifiers. Using its own MiXCR run on the PCR reads, TCRdb lists one record per CDR3 protein. The table includes around 800,000 distinct CDR3 sequences, approximately 15% detected once. The sequences come from PBMCs, mostly from graft donor cells, collected 360 days after TCRalphabeta/CD19-depleted stem cell transplant. The receptors originated from a male patient between 10 and 17 years old who had a stem cell transplant for acute lymphoblastic leukemia, so the T cells may come from the graft donor.

This clonotype was picked up a small number of times. The chain is built from TRBV3-1 and TRBJ2-7; TRBD2 is a possible D gene (5 bases). Germline V lookup: CDR1 LGHDT, CDR2 YNNKEL (reference sequence). The CDR3 is 13 residues long. The V gene lost 2 bases and the J gene lost 6 bases, with 11 bases spanning the gap. CDR3 in amino acids: CASSQPGLFEQYF. In DNA, the CDR3 is TGTGCCAGCAGCCAACCCGGACTCTTCGAGCAGTACTTC.

This clonotype was seen more than once but under ten times. V and J are TRBV10-3 and TRBJ2-5; 12 bases line up with TRBD2. Looked up from germline, CDR1 is ENHRY and CDR2 is SYGVKD. Trimming at V came to 4 bases and at J to 1 base, leaving 13 bases not matched to a gene. The length of the CDR3 is 19 residues. CDR3 in amino acids: CAISVRLAGVMGAQETQYF. The DNA of the CDR3 is TGTGCCATCAGTGTCCGACTAGCGGGAGTTATGGGGGCCCAAGAGACCCAGTACTTC.

The rearrangement uses TRBV20-1 and TRBJ2-5, with D perhaps TRBD1 (6 bases). Germline lookup yields CDR1 DFQATT and CDR2 SNEGSKA (reference sequence). This CDR3 contains 15 residues. V lost 0 bases and J 2 bases, leaving 13 bases between the germline ends. The CDR3 coding sequence is TGCAGTGCTAGAGATGCGACAGGCCAACAAGAGACCCAGTACTTC. This encodes CSARDATGQQETQYF.

This clonotype was observed a handful of times. The V call is TRBV14, the J call TRBJ1-2; no definite D call. Germline V CDR1 and CDR2: SGHDN, FVKESK. The CDR3 extends over 17 amino acids. V lost 3 bases to trimming and J lost 6 bases, with 23 bases between them. The CDR3 sequence: CASSQRTPGTGRDGYTF. CDR3 nucleotides: TGTGCCAGCAGCCAGAGAACGCCGGGAACCGGAAGGGATGGCTACACCTTC.

The chain recombines TRBV12-3 or TRBV12-4 with TRBJ1-2; tentatively, D is TRBD1 (5 bases). The CDR3 is made up of 13 amino acids. The germline V and J ends were trimmed by 6 bases and 8 bases, with 16 bases remaining between them. Here the CDR3 reads CASSFPGAVGYTF. CDR3 sequence (DNA): TGTGCCAGCAGCTTTCCTGGGGCAGTCGGCTACACCTTC.

The V call is TRBV4-1, the J call TRBJ1-2; the D gene is possibly TRBD1 (6 bases). Germline CDR1 is MGHRA and CDR2 is YSYEKL. The ends were cut back, 4 bases at V and 4 bases at J, with 10 bases in the middle. The CDR3 has 13 amino acids. The CDR3 spells CASSRLGAYGYTF. The DNA for the CDR3 is TGCGCCAGCAGCCGATTGGGGGCCTATGGCTACACCTTC.

This chain links TRBV10-2 with TRBJ2-1; 11 positions match TRBD2. Germline-derived CDR1 and CDR2 are WSHSY and SAAADI. The CDR3 totals 18 residues. V lost 0 bases to trimming and J lost 8 bases; unmatched junction nucleotides: 12. As DNA, the CDR3 is TGCGCCAGCAGTGAGTCGAAATTCAAACTAGCGGGAGCATATGAGCAGTTCTTC. It translates to CASSESKFKLAGAYEQFF.